The clone carrying this T cell receptor (beta chain) was seen just once. The antigen is not known. TCRdb re-called the multiplex PCR reads through MiXCR, storing one row per CDR3 protein. The data contain some 250,000 distinct CDR3 sequences, about 34% of them singletons. The data are from a study of breast tumors, draining lymph nodes, adjacent tissues. Study conclusions and caveats: Compared with basal-like, luminal-like tumors shared significantly more repertoire with nontumor tissue.

Germline CDR1 reads MNHNY; CDR2 reads SVGAGI (reference sequence). The V end lost 4 bases, the J end lost 5 bases, and 11 bases lay between the germline ends. The CDR3 extends over 13 amino acids. Breast cancer patients provided tissue from their axillary draining lymph nodes. This TCR derives from a female donor with breast cancer. Some clones in this sample may be carry-over from other donors' samples. The chain joins TRBV6-6 to TRBJ1-1; D gene unclear. Sample: axillary lymph node tissue. In DNA, the CDR3 is TGTGCCAGCAGTTTCTCGGGTTTTACTGAAGCTTTCTTT. The encoded protein is CASSFSGFTEAFF.